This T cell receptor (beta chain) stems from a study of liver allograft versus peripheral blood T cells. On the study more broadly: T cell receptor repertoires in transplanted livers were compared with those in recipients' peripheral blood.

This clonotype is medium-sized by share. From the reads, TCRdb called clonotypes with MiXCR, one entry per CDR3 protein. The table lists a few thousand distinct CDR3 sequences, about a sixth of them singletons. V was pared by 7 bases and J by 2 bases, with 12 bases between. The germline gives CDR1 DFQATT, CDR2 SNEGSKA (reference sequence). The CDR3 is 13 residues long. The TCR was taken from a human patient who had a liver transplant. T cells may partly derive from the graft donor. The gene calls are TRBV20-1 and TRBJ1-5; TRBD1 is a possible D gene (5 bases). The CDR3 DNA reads TGCAGTGTTGGGGGAAAGGGCAATCAGCCCCAGCATTTT. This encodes CSVGGKGNQPQHF.